These 15 T cell receptor beta chains came from one sample sequenced in a study of T cell repertoires in cytomegalovirus infection. For these receptors, no antigen is known. MiXCR was run by TCRdb on the reads, yielding one entry per CDR3 protein. The sample contains some 920,000 distinct CDR3 sequences, 31% of which appear only once. Here the sequenced sample was cultured CD8+ T cells from PBMCs, taken from culture after CMV antigen stimulation. Receptor source: a human donor in good health (CMV status not recorded). Some clones in this sample may be carry-over from other donors' samples.

The sample holds a few counts of this clonotype. The genes are TRBV7-2 and TRBJ2-7, with D unresolved. This CDR3 comprises 14 residues. Looked up from germline, CDR1 is SGHTA and CDR2 is FQGNSA. Trimming took off 2 bases at V and 3 bases at J, with 11 bases between the two ends. The CDR3 region is CASSLYGGSYEQYV. DNA of the CDR3: TGTGCCAGCAGCTTATACGGCGGCAGCTACGAGCAGTACGTC.

A few counts support this clonotype. This chain joins TRBV29-1 and TRBJ2-7; D not certain. The CDR3 consists of 13 residues. Trimming shortened V by 1 base and J by 3 bases, and 10 bases separated the two germline ends. Germline CDR1 SQVTM, CDR2 ANQGSEA. CDR3 bases: TGCAGCGTTGAAGGAGACACCAACTACGAGCAGTACTTC. This gives the protein CSVEGDTNYEQYF.

The table lists this clonotype with a few counts. The chain uses TRBV7-4 and TRBJ1-2; D might be TRBD1 (6 bases). The CDR3 has 14 residues. The germline V gene has CDR1 SGHVT and CDR2 SQSDAQ. V dropped 7 bases and J dropped 6 bases, with 18 bases sitting between them. In DNA, the CDR3 is TGTGCCAGCACTTCGGAGGAGGGGGTTGATGGCTACACCTTC. Its protein product is CASTSEEGVDGYTF.

The V and J genes are TRBV2 and TRBJ2-7; D is uncertain. Trimming pared 6 bases from V and 7 bases from J, leaving 16 bases between. Germline V gene data show CDR1 as SNHLY and CDR2 as FYNNEI. This CDR3 is 13 amino acids long. The CDR3 protein is CASSRSSLDEQYF. Here the CDR3 DNA reads TGTGCCAGCAGCCGGTCCTCACTCGATGAGCAGTACTTC.

This clonotype was seen many times. The genes are TRBV12-3 or TRBV12-4 and TRBJ2-5; 9 bases are shared with TRBD2. V lost 3 bases, J lost 5 bases, and 7 bases stayed unmatched. The length of the CDR3 is 15 residues. CDR3 region: CASSLARGGLETQYF. DNA of the CDR3: TGTGCCAGCAGTTTGGCGCGGGGGGGCCTGGAGACCCAGTACTTC.

The CDR3 DNA sequence: TGTGCCAGCAGTGAAAGCGGGGGGGGAAATGAGCAGTTCTTC. It codes for CASSESGGGNEQFF. This rearrangement joins TRBV2 to TRBJ2-1; 10 bases fit TRBD2. V shed 2 bases, J shed 7 bases, and the junction held 2 bases outside the gene matches. Per the germline V gene, CDR1 is SNHLY and CDR2 is FYNNEI. The CDR3 spans 14 residues.

This clonotype has a handful of counts. One end of the junction is discordant with germline, which a read error may explain. The chain carries TRBV7-6 and TRBJ2-3, with D maybe TRBD2 (5 bases). Germline CDR1 SGHVS, CDR2 FNYEAQ. The CDR3 consists of 13 residues. CDR3 amino acids: CASSTSLTDTQYF. The DNA of the CDR3 is TGTGCTAGCAGCACTAGTTTGACAGATACGCAGTATTTT.

The chain recombines TRBV9 with TRBJ2-3; TRBD2 agrees at 10 bases. The CDR3 sequence is 15 residues long. Trimming at V came to 0 bases and at J to 7 bases, leaving 5 bases not matched to a gene. In germline, CDR1 is SGDLS, CDR2 YYNGEE. The CDR3 nucleotides are TGTGCCAGCAGCGTAGAAAGCGGGGGGGCAAATACGCAGTATTTT. Encoded protein: CASSVESGGANTQYF.

To note about this clonotype: Being one base from a much bigger clone, this may be a read error. No conserved phenylalanine or tryptophan ends this CDR3, so it is likely a read error. The chain employs TRBV7-2 and TRBJ2-1; D uncertain. This CDR3 is 12 amino acids long. V was clipped by 3 bases and J by 8 bases, with 8 bases between them. In germline, CDR1 is SGHTA, CDR2 FQGNSA. CDR3 residues: CASSFLGYEQFY. CDR3 nucleotides: TGTGCCAGCAGCTTTTTGGGTTATGAGCAGTTCTAC.

This sequence joins TRBV29-1 and TRBJ2-7, with 7 positions matching TRBD1. The ends lost 4 bases at V and 9 bases at J; junction bases unmatched: 18. Germline CDR1 and CDR2: SQVTM and ANQGSEA. The length of the CDR3 is 15 residues. This chain's CDR3 is CSVVPHSTGIDVQYF. The CDR3 coding sequence is TGCAGCGTTGTTCCCCATTCGACAGGGATTGATGTGCAGTACTTC.

The V and J genes are TRBV2 and TRBJ1-1; D unclear. Germline-derived CDR1 and CDR2 are SNHLY and FYNNEI. The CDR3 has 12 residues. Trimming left V 9 bases short and J 4 bases short, with 12 bases between. CDR3 loop: CARLLAGTEAFF. CDR3 sequence (DNA): TGTGCCAGGTTATTAGCGGGCACTGAAGCTTTCTTT.

This clonotype has only a few counts. The chain links TRBV19 to TRBJ1-5; D remains unclear. V gave up 3 bases and J gave up 7 bases, with 22 bases separating them. Germline-derived CDR1 and CDR2 are LNHDA and SQIVND (reference sequence). The CDR3 consists of 17 residues. This chain's CDR3 is CASSMLPPGSLGQPQHF. In DNA form, the CDR3 reads TGTGCCAGTAGTATGTTACCCCCCGGGTCCCTTGGACAGCCCCAGCATTTT.

This clonotype was observed at least ten times. This sequence joins TRBV6-1 and TRBJ2-1, with 10 nucleotides matching TRBD2. Germline V lookup: CDR1 MNHNS, CDR2 SASEGT. V lost 7 bases, J lost 1 base, and 4 bases stayed unmatched. The CDR3 contains 15 residues. The CDR3 loop is CASTLSGGSYNEQFF. The DNA of the CDR3 is TGTGCCAGCACCCTTAGCGGGGGGTCCTACAATGAGCAGTTCTTC.

The V call is TRBV28, the J call TRBJ2-3; possibly TRBD2 for D (7 bases). This CDR3 region has 15 residues. CDR1 and CDR2 from the germline V gene are MDHEN and SYDVKM. V was pared by 3 bases and J by 2 bases, with 12 bases between. For the CDR3, the DNA is TGTGCCAGCAGTTTTCCGGGGGGCCACACAGATACGCAGTATTTT. Translating gives CASSFPGGHTDTQYF.

This clonotype was detected many times. The V call is TRBV20-1, the J call TRBJ2-1, with TRBD2 matching 9 bases. Germline V gives CDR1 DFQATT, CDR2 SNEGSKA (reference sequence). Trimming took 6 bases from V and 3 from J; bases not matched to a gene: 6. The CDR3 sequence is 14 residues long. CDR3 sequence (DNA): TGCAGTGCCACCGGGACTAGCAGCTACAATGAGCAGTTCTTC. Its protein product is CSATGTSSYNEQFF.